What follows are 5 T cell receptor beta chains derived from one specimen sequenced in a study of blood T cell repertoires in COVID-19. Sequencing used immunoSEQ multiplex PCR; TCRdb keeps in-frame clones, though not all of them. The table records 250,000 or so clones, roughly 87% of them present only once. Sample: peripheral blood. Receptor source: a woman in her thirties or forties who had recovered from COVID-19.

The chain joins TRBV20-1 to TRBJ2-5; D gene unclear. Germline V gene lookup returns CDR1 DFQATT and CDR2 SNEGSKA (reference sequence). CDR3 length equals 11 residues. With 4 bases removed from V and 5 bases from J, the gap between germline ends came to 8 bases. Here the CDR3 DNA reads TGCAGTGCTATTTATTTGGAGACCCAGTACTTC. Residues: CSAIYLETQYF.

The chain links TRBV28 to TRBJ2-3; D is ambiguous. Trimming took off 2 bases at V and 2 bases at J, with 5 bases between the two ends. This CDR3 is 13 amino acids long. Germline V gene sequence: CDR1 MDHEN, CDR2 SYDVKM. In nucleotides, the CDR3 is TGTGCCAGCAGTTTAGGCAACACAGATACGCAGTATTTT. Amino acid sequence: CASSLGNTDTQYF.

This clone was detected only once. The chain has TRBV12-3 or TRBV12-4 and TRBJ2-1, with D possibly being TRBD2 (6 bases). This CDR3 region has 12 residues. V shed 8 bases and J shed 2 bases, with 7 bases lying between them. CDR3 sequence reads: CASGTAYNEQFF. The CDR3 DNA reads TGTGCCAGCGGGACTGCCTACAATGAGCAGTTCTTC.

The rearrangement links TRBV6-4 to TRBJ2-7; D is undetermined. The V end lost 7 bases, the J end lost 0 bases, and 16 bases lay between the germline ends. Germline values: CDR1 MRHNA, CDR2 SNTAGT. The CDR3 sequence is 15 residues long. CDR3 in amino acids: CASITGERSSYEQYV. Here the CDR3 DNA reads TGTGCCAGCATCACCGGAGAGAGAAGCTCCTACGAGCAGTACGTC.

The J gene is TRBJ1-4, the V gene TRBV2; perhaps TRBD1 as D (6 bases). V dropped 3 bases and J dropped 6 bases, with 14 bases sitting between them. The germline gives CDR1 SNHLY, CDR2 FYNNEI. The CDR3 is 15 residues long. CDR3 nucleotides: TGTGCCAGCAGTGAGGGCGCACAGGGCTATGAAAAACTGTTTTTT. This translates into CASSEGAQGYEKLFF.